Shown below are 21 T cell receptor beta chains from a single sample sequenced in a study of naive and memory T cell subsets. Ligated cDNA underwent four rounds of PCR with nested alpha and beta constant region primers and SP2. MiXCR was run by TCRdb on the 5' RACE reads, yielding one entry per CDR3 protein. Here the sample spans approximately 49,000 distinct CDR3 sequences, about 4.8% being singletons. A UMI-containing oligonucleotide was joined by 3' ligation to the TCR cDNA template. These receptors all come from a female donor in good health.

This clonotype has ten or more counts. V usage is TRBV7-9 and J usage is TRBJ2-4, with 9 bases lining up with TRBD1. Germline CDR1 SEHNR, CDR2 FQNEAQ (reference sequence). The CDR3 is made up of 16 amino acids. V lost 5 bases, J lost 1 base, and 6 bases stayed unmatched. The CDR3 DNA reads TGTGCCAGCAGCATCTCACAGGGGGCGGCCAAAAACATTCAGTACTTC. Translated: CASSISQGAAKNIQYF.

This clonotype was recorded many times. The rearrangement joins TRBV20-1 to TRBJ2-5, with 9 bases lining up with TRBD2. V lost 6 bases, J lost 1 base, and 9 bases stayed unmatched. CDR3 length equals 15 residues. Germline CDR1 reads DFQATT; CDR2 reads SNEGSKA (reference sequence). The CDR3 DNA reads TGCAGTGCCGGGCCCCTAGCGGGGATCCAAGAGACCCAGTACTTC. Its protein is CSAGPLAGIQETQYF.

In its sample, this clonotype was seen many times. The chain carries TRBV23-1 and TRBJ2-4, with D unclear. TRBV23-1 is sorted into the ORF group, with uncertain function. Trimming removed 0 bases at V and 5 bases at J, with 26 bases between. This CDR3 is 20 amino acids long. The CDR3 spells CASSQSRPLHVLGSENIQYF. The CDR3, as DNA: TGCGCCAGCAGTCAATCCCGACCTTTACACGTACTGGGTTCTGAAAACATTCAGTACTTC.

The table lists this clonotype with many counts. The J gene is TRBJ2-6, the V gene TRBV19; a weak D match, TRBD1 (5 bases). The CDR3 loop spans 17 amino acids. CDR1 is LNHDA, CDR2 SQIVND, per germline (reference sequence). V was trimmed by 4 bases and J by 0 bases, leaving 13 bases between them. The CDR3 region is CASSRLTAPSGANVLTF. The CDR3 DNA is TGTGCCAGTAGTAGGTTGACAGCCCCCTCTGGGGCCAACGTCCTGACTTTC.

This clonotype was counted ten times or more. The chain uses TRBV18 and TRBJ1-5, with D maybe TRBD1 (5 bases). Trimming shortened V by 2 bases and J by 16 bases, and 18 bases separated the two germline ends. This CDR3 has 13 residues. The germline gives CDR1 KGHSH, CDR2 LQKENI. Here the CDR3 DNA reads TGTGCCAGCTCACCATATGAAAGGAAGGACACCCATTTT. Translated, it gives CASSPYERKDTHF.

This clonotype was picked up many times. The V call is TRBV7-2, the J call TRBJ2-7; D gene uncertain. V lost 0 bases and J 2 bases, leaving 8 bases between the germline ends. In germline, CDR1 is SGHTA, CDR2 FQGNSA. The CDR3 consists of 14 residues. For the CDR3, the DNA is TGTGCCAGCAGCTTAGCCAGGTTAGCCTACGAGCAGTACTTC. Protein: CASSLARLAYEQYF.

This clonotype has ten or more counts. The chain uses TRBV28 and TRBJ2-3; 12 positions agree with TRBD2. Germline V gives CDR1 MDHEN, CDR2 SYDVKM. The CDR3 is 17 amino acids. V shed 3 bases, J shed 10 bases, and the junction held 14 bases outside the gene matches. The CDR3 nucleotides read TGTGCCAGCAGTTTTTGGCTAGCGGGAGGGCCGGTTTTGGCGCAGTATTTT. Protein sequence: CASSFWLAGGPVLAQYF.

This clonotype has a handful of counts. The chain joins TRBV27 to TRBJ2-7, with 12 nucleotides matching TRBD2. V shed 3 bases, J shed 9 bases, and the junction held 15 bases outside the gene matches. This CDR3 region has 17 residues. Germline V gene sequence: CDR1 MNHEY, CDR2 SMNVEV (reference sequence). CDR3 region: CASSFTLLAGGKMGQYF. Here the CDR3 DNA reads TGTGCCAGCAGTTTCACATTACTAGCGGGAGGCAAGATGGGGCAGTACTTC.

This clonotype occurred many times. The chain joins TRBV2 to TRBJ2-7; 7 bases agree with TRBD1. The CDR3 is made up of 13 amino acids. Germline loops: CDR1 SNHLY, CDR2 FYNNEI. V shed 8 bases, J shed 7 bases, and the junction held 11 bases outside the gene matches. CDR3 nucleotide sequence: TGTGCCAGCGGCAGGACAGGAACGATTGAGCAGTACTTC. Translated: CASGRTGTIEQYF. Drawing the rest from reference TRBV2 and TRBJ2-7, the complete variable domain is EPEVTQTPSHQVTQMGQEVILRCVPISNHLYFYWYRQILGQKVEFLVSFYNNEISEKSEIFDDQFSVERPDGSNFTLKIRSTKLEDSAMYFCASGRTGTIEQYFGPGTRLTVT.

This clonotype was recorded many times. The DNA of the CDR3 is TGTGCCAGCAGCCTCTTCTCGGGAGAGCCGAGACGCGAGCAGTACTTC. As protein: CASSLFSGEPRREQYF. This chain uses TRBV3-1 with TRBJ2-7, with D possibly matching TRBD2 (6 bases). This CDR3 has 16 amino acids. Germline loops: CDR1 LGHDT, CDR2 YNNKEL (reference sequence). Trimming took off 4 bases at V and 6 bases at J, with 22 bases between the two ends.

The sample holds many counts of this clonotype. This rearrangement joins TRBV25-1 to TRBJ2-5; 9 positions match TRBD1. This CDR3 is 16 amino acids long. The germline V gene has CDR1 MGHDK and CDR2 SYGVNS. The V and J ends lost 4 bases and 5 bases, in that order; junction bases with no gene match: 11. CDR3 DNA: TGTGCCAGCAGTGCCGTAGGGACAGGGCGGGAGGAGACCCAGTACTTC. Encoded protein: CASSAVGTGREETQYF.

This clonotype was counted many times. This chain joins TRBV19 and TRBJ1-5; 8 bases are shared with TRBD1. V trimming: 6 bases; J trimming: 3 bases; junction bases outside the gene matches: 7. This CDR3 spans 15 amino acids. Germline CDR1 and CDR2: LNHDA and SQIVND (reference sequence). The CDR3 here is CASRSTGGSNQPQHF. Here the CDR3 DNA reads TGTGCCAGTAGATCAACAGGGGGATCCAATCAGCCCCAGCATTTT.

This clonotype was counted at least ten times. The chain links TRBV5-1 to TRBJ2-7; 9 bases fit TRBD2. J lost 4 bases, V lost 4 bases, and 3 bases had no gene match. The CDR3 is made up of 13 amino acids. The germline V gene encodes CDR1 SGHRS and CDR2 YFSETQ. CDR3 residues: CASSRSGSYEQYF. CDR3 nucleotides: TGCGCCAGCAGCCGTAGCGGGAGTTACGAGCAGTACTTC.

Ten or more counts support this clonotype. The CDR3: CASVGTGLTLYGYTF. The CDR3 bases are TGTGCCAGCGTAGGGACAGGCTTAACCCTCTATGGCTACACCTTC. The chain has TRBV28 and TRBJ1-2, with TRBD1 matching over 8 bases. V was clipped by 8 bases and J by 4 bases; unmatched bases: 12. The germline gives CDR1 MDHEN, CDR2 SYDVKM. The CDR3 consists of 15 residues.

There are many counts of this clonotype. The CDR3 sequence: CASSPSIYNEQFF. The DNA for the CDR3 is TGTGCCAGCAGCCCCAGTATTTACAATGAGCAGTTCTTC. The chain employs TRBV3-1 and TRBJ2-1; no firm D call. There are 13 residues in the CDR3. V gave up 4 bases and J gave up 4 bases, with 8 bases separating them. Germline V CDR1 and CDR2: LGHDT, YNNKEL (reference sequence).

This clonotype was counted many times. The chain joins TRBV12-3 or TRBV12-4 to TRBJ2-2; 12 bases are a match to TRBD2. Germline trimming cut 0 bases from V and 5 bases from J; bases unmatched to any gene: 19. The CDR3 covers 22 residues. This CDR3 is CASSLAHRGLAGGPITTGELFF. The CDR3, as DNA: TGTGCCAGCAGTTTAGCTCACCGGGGGCTAGCGGGAGGGCCCATAACAACCGGGGAGCTGTTTTTT.

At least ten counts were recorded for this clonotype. Here the CDR3 reads CSVEERQGGGYTF. CDR3 nucleotide sequence: TGCAGCGTTGAAGAAAGGCAGGGGGGTGGCTACACCTTC. This chain uses TRBV29-1 with TRBJ1-2; 7 bases map to TRBD1. Germline loops: CDR1 SQVTM, CDR2 ANQGSEA. Trimming took 0 bases from V and 7 from J; bases not matched to a gene: 5. The CDR3 consists of 13 residues. The full variable domain, rest sourced from reference TRBV29-1 and TRBJ1-2, is SAVISQKPSRDICQRGTSLTIQCQVDSQVTMMFWYRQQPGQSLTLIATANQGSEATYESGFVIDKFPISRPNLTFSTLTVSNMSPEDSSIYLCSVEERQGGGYTFGSGTRLTVV.

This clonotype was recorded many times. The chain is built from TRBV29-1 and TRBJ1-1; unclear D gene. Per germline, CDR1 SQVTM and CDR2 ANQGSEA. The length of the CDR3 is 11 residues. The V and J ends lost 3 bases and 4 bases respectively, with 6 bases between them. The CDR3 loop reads CSVDPFTEAFF. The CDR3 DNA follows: TGCAGCGTTGATCCGTTCACTGAAGCTTTCTTT.

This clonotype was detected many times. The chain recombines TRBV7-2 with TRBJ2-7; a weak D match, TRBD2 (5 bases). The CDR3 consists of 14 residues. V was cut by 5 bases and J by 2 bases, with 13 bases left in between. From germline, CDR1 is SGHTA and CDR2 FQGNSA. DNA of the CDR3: TGTGCCAGCAGCCTTTCTACCGGGGCCTACGAGCAGTACTTC. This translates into CASSLSTGAYEQYF.

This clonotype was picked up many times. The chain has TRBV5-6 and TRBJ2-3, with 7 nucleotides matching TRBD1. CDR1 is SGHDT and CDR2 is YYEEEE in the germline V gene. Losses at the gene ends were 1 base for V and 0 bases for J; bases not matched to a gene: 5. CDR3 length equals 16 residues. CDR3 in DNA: TGTGCCAGCAGCTTGTACAGGGGCCCTAGCACAGATACGCAGTATTTT. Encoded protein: CASSLYRGPSTDTQYF.

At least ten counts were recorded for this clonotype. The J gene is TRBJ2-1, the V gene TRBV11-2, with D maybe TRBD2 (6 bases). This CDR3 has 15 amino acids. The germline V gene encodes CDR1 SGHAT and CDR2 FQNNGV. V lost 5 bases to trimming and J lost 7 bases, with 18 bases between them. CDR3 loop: CASSTYTGTSNEQFF. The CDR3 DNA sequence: TGTGCCAGCAGCACCTACACCGGGACTTCGAATGAGCAGTTCTTC.